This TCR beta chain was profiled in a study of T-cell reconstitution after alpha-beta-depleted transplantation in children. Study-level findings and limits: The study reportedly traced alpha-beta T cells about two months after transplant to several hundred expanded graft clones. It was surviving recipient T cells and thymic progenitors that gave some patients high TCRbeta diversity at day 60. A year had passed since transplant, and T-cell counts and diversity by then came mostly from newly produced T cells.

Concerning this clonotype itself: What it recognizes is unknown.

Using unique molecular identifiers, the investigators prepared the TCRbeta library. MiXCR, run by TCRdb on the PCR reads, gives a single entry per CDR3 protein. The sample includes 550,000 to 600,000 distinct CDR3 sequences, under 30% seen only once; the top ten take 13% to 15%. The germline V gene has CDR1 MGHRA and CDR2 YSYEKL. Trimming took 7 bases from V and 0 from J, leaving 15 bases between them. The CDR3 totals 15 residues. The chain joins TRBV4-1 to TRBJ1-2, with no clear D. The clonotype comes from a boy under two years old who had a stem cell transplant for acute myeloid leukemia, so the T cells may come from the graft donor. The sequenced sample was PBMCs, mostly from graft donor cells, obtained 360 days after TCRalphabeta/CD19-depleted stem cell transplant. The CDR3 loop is CASMRTVTANYGYTF. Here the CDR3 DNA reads TGCGCCAGCATGCGGACGGTCACAGCTAACTATGGCTACACCTTC.